What follows is one T cell receptor beta chain and its context. Its target antigen remains unknown. No per-base quality is available; no much larger clone lies one base away. This sample stems from a study of blood T cell repertoires in COVID-19 (dated by TCRdb to the early 2020s). Background on the whole study: Collaborator samples came from the United States, Italy and Spain and covered acute and convalescent phases of COVID-19. Subjects who had been exposed to COVID-19, were actively infected with it, or had recovered from it provided the deeply sampled blood TCRbeta repertoires that made up the dataset. The samples were drawn from two sources: the first 160 participants of the ongoing ImmuneRACE study, and 1,200 or so subjects contributed by 6 global collaborators. The prospective study material was composed of cDNA or gDNA derived from T cells, B-cell-depleted T cells, or PBMCs. HLA class I and class II types, where available, came from metadata supplied by the sample provider rather than from assay-based typing. The repertoires were released in a freely available public database intended as a resource for research on the immune response to SARS-CoV-2. Nearly every sample came with metadata listing a de-identified subject ID, COVID-19 status, age in years and sex. Here is what the overall study found, with its caveats: The amount of clinical and demographic metadata varied by source and participant and was provided uncurated.

TCRbeta CDR3 regions were amplified from genomic DNA using the immunoSEQ Assay, a bias-controlled multiplex PCR. Per the original workflow: Within the assay, amplification of reference gene primers was used to estimate how many nucleated cells each sample contained. Sequence reads were collapsed and filtered to measure the absolute abundance of every unique TCRbeta CDR3 rearrangement. For each sample, productive Simpson clonality was calculated as the square root of Simpson's diversity index across productive rearrangements. Here the immuneACCESS table is served through TCRdb, limited to in-frame sequences with V and J called. Missing clones are a known gap in these copies; in checked studies unresolved V genes cover under half, and the rest lacks a known reason. V, J and clone size reflect that table, while D and trimming were determined from the DNA. Here the sample has 150,000 or so clones; 88% occur a single time. Clones ranked in the top ten supply about 26% of the sample.

The collaborating institutions used their own protocols to collect whole blood in K2EDTA tubes. For TCRbeta analysis, collaborator samples were shipped as frozen whole blood, as isolated PBMCs, or as DNA extracted from either sample type. Specimen: peripheral blood. The sequence was obtained from a man between 60 and 70 years old with acute or convalescent COVID-19.

Here the CDR3 is given as CASSATGTGFSNQPQHF. The nucleotides read TGTGCCAGCAGTGCGACCGGGACAGGGTTTAGCAATCAGCCCCAGCATTTT. The chain is encoded by TRBV6-1 joined to TRBJ1-5; TRBD1 agrees with 9 junctional bases. The CDR3 contains 17 residues, cysteine and phenylalanine counted. Only the CDR3 region is kept as DNA, spanning 51 bases read in frame from base 1. From the germline V gene, CDR1 is MNHNS and CDR2 is SASEGT. Germline trimming amounts to 4 bases on V and 0 bases on J, with 7 as the count of junction bases outside the gene matches.